The 15 T cell receptor beta chains below come from one sample, sequenced in a study of T cell responses to AZD1222 COVID-19 vaccine. Libraries were prepared by immunoSEQ multiplex PCR; TCRdb keeps only in-frame clonotypes and omits some of them. The sample includes some 170,000 clones, around nine tenths seen only once; the top ten take 4% to 5.5%. The source was peripheral blood, collected 28 days after the second AZD1222 dose. These receptors were obtained from an adult who received the AZD1222 COVID-19 vaccine.

The chain recombines TRBV7-2 with TRBJ2-1; 8 bases are a match to TRBD2. CDR1 SGHTA and CDR2 FQGNSA come from the germline V gene. This CDR3 region has 15 residues. Losses at the gene ends were 4 bases for V and 9 bases for J; bases not matched to a gene: 11. The CDR3 bases are TGTGCCAGCAGCTCACTTCGGGGGGGGCCTCCTGAGCAGTTCTTC. It is translated as CASSSLRGGPPEQFF.

This clone was seen a few times. The chain couples TRBV6-5 to TRBJ1-3; D is possibly TRBD1 (5 bases). This CDR3 is built from 14 residues. Germline-derived CDR1 and CDR2 are MNHEY and SVGAGI. V was cut by 2 bases and J by 9 bases, with 14 bases left in between. The CDR3 DNA is TGTGCCAGCAGTTACGGGGGACCAGGGACCACCATATATTTT. Translated, it gives CASSYGGPGTTIYF.

The genes are TRBV7-9 and TRBJ1-6; D is possibly TRBD1 (6 bases). With 5 bases removed from V and 7 bases from J, the gap between germline ends came to 15 bases. CDR1 and CDR2 (germline): SEHNR, FQNEAQ (reference sequence). The CDR3 has 15 amino acids. CDR3 residues: CASSKTGTKNSPLHF. CDR3 coding DNA: TGTGCCAGCAGCAAGACTGGGACAAAAAATTCACCCCTCCACTTT.

This sequence joins TRBV10-3 and TRBJ2-5, with TRBD2 identical over 8 bases. CDR3 length: 14 amino acids. Germline V lookup: CDR1 ENHRY, CDR2 SYGVKD. The V gene end was trimmed by 6 bases and the J gene end by 2 bases; junction bases not matched to a gene: 5. CDR3 amino acids: CAISRGTRQETQYF. In DNA form, the CDR3 reads TGTGCCATCAGCCGCGGGACTAGACAAGAGACCCAGTACTTC.

Notes on this clone: A read error may account for a junction end that differs from germline. The CDR3, as DNA: TGTGCCAGCAGGGAAGGTCCCAACACCGGGGAGCTGTTTTTT. Protein sequence: CASREGPNTGELFF. This chain uses TRBV2 with TRBJ2-2; D is ambiguous. CDR1 and CDR2 (germline): SNHLY, FYNNEI. This CDR3 region has 14 residues.

V gene TRBV11-2 combines with J gene TRBJ1-6; D unclear. The CDR3 covers 11 residues. V was cut by 1 base and J by 14 bases, with 6 bases left in between. Germline V gene sequence: CDR1 SGHAT, CDR2 FQNNGV. The CDR3 reads CASSLGTALHF. CDR3 DNA sequence: TGTGCCAGCAGCTTAGGGACGGCCCTCCACTTT.

V usage is TRBV5-5 and J usage is TRBJ2-2; 7 bases map to TRBD1. CDR3 length: 15 residues. V shed 1 base and J 7 bases; nucleotides not matched to a gene: 7. The germline gives CDR1 SGHKS, CDR2 YYEKEE (reference sequence). The CDR3 nucleotides are TGTGCCAGCAGCTTGTACAGGGGAGACGACGGGGAGCTGTTTTTT. Residues: CASSLYRGDDGELFF.

This rearrangement joins TRBV2 to TRBJ2-6, with D perhaps TRBD1 (6 bases). V lost 6 bases and J lost 4, with 19 bases in between. The CDR3 has 17 amino acids. The germline V gene encodes CDR1 SNHLY and CDR2 FYNNEI. The CDR3 coding sequence is TGTGCCAGCAGCTTCCCAGCACAGGGTACCGGGGCCAACGTCCTGACTTTC. As protein: CASSFPAQGTGANVLTF.

The CDR3 loop reads CASSLSGTSNQPQHF. Here the CDR3 DNA reads TGCGCCAGCAGCCTTTCCGGGACTAGCAATCAGCCCCAGCATTTT. The genes are TRBV4-1 and TRBJ1-5; a possible D gene is TRBD1 (5 bases). The germline CDR1 and CDR2 sequences are MGHRA and YSYEKL. This CDR3 has 15 residues. Deletions cut 4 bases from V and 0 bases from J, with 10 bases between.

Comments on this clone: The same CDR3 also results from other DNA sequences found in this sample. The chain combines TRBV9 with TRBJ1-1; D is uncertain. With 0 bases removed from V and 1 base from J, the gap between germline ends came to 4 bases. This CDR3 has 13 residues. The germline V gene encodes CDR1 SGDLS and CDR2 YYNGEE. The CDR3 region is CASSVVTNTEAFF. The CDR3 nucleotides read TGTGCCAGCAGCGTAGTGACGAACACTGAAGCTTTCTTT. Complete variable domain (other parts from reference TRBV9 and TRBJ1-1): DSGVTQTPKHLITATGQRVTLRCSPRSGDLSVYWYQQSLDQGLQFLIQYYNGEERAKGNILERFSAQQFPDLHSELNLSSLELGDSALYFCASSVVTNTEAFFGQGTRLTVV.

The chain uses TRBV29-1 and TRBJ2-1, with 8 bases that match TRBD2. The CDR3 is made up of 16 amino acids. From germline, CDR1 is SQVTM and CDR2 ANQGSEA. With 4 bases clipped from V and 6 bases from J, the junction kept 14 bases outside the gene matches. The CDR3 here is CSVGPPPSGYSNEQFF. The CDR3, as DNA: TGCAGCGTTGGCCCCCCTCCTAGCGGGTACAGCAATGAGCAGTTCTTC.

V usage is TRBV4-3 and J usage is TRBJ1-6; D not certain. V was shortened by 0 bases and J by 6 bases, with 15 bases between the two germline ends. This CDR3 region has 17 residues. Germline loops: CDR1 LGHNA, CDR2 YSLEER. The CDR3 is CASSQDAGYEANSPLHF. CDR3 DNA sequence: TGCGCCAGCAGCCAAGATGCTGGGTATGAGGCTAATTCACCCCTCCACTTT.

CDR3 bases: TGTGCCAGCAGCCAAGCTTTAAGGGGGATGAACACTGAAGCTTTCTTT. Translated: CASSQALRGMNTEAFF. The chain joins TRBV3-1 (or the pseudogene TRBV3-2) to TRBJ1-1, with D maybe TRBD1 (6 bases). The germline V gene encodes CDR1 LGHDT and CDR2 YNNKEL (reference sequence). The length of the CDR3 is 16 residues. Trimming removed 1 base from V and 0 bases from J, with 12 bases in between.

The chain combines TRBV19 with TRBJ1-5; no clear D gene. Germline lookup yields CDR1 LNHDA and CDR2 SQIVND (reference sequence). The CDR3 is 14 residues long. V dropped 3 bases and J dropped 3 bases, with 9 bases sitting between them. CDR3 sequence (DNA): TGTGCCAGTAGTATTAACGCCAACAATCAGCCCCAGCATTTT. Protein sequence: CASSINANNQPQHF. Full variable domain (rest looked up from reference TRBV19 and TRBJ1-5): DGGITQSPKYLFRKEGQNVTLSCEQNLNHDAMYWYRQDPGQGLRLIYYSQIVNDFQKGDIAEGYSVSREKKESFPLTVTSAQKNPTAFYLCASSINANNQPQHFGDGTRLSIL.

V and J are TRBV7-3 and TRBJ2-3; D tentatively reads TRBD1 or TRBD2 (5 bases each). V lost 6 bases to trimming and J lost 5 bases, with 12 bases between them. Germline lookup yields CDR1 SGHTA and CDR2 FQGTGA. The CDR3 has 13 residues. CDR3 in amino acids: CASRDMGEDTQYF. DNA for the CDR3: TGTGCCAGCAGAGATATGGGGGAAGATACGCAGTATTTT.